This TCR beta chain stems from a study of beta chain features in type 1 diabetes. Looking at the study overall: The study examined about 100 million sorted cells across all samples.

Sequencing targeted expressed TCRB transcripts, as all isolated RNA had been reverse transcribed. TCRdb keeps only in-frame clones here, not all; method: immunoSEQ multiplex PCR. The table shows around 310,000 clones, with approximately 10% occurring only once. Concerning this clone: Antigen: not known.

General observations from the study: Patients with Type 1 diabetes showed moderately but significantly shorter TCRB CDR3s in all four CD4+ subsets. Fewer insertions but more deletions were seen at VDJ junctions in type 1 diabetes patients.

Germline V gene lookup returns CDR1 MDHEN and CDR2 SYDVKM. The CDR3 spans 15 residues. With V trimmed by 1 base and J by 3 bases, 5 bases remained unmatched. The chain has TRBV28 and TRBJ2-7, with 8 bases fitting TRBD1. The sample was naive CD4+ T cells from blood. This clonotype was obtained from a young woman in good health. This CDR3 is CASSLSDRVDYEQYF. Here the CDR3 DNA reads TGTGCCAGCAGTTTATCGGACAGGGTGGACTACGAGCAGTACTTC. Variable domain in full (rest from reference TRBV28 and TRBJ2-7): DVKVTQSSRYLVKRTGEKVFLECVQDMDHENMFWYRQDPGLGLRLIYFSYDVKMKEKGDIPEGYSVSREKKERFSLILESASTNQTSMYLCASSLSDRVDYEQYFGPGTRLTVT.